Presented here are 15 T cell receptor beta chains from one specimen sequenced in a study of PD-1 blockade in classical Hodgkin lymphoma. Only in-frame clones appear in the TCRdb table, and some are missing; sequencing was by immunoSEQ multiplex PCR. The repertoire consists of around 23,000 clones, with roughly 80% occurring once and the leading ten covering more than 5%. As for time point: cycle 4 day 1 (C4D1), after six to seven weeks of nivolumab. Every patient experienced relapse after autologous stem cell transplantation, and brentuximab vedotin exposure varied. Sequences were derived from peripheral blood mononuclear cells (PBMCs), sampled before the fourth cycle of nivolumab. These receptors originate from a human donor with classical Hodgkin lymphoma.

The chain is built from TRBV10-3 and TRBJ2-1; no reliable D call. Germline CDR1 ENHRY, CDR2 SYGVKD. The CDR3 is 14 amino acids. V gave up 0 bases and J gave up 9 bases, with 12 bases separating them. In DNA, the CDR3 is TGTGCCATCAGTGAGTCGACTCGAAATGTTGAGCAGTTCTTC. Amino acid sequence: CAISESTRNVEQFF.

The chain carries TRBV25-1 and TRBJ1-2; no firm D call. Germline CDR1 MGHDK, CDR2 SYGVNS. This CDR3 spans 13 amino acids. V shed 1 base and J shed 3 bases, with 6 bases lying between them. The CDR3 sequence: CASSESGYYGYTF. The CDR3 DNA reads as TGTGCCAGCAGTGAATCGGGGTACTATGGCTACACCTTC.

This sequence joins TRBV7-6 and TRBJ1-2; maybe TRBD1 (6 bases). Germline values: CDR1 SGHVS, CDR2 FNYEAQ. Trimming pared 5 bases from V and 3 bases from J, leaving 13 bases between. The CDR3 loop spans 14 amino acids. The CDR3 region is CASSLNGGYYGYTF. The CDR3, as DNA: TGTGCCAGCAGCCTTAATGGGGGCTACTATGGCTACACCTTC.

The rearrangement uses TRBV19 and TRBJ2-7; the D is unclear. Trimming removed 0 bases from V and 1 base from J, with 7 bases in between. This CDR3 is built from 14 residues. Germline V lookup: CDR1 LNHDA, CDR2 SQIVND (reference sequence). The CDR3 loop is CASSIDAGSYEQYF. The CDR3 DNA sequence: TGTGCCAGTAGTATAGACGCCGGGTCCTACGAGCAGTACTTC.

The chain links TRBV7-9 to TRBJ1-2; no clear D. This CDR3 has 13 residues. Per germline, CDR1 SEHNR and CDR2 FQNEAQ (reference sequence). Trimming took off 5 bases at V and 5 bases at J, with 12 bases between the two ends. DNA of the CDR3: TGTGCCAGCAGCCGAGGACCGGCGTATGGCTACACCTTC. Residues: CASSRGPAYGYTF.

The CDR3 here is CASSLGPKGELFF. The DNA of the CDR3 is TGCGCCAGCAGCTTGGGCCCGAAAGGGGAGCTGTTTTTT. V usage is TRBV5-1 and J usage is TRBJ2-2; unclear D gene. This CDR3 spans 13 amino acids. The germline gives CDR1 SGHRS, CDR2 YFSETQ. Trimming shortened V by 0 bases and J by 8 bases, and 8 bases separated the two germline ends.

The CDR3 DNA reads as TGCGCCAGCAGCCAAGATCGGGTTTATAATGAAAAACTGTTTTTT. This sequence encodes CASSQDRVYNEKLFF. The V gene is TRBV4-1, the J gene TRBJ1-4; D unclear. Germline V CDR1 and CDR2: MGHRA, YSYEKL. Between the trimmed V and J ends, which lost 0 bases and 4 bases, there was a span of 9 bases. The CDR3 is 15 amino acids.

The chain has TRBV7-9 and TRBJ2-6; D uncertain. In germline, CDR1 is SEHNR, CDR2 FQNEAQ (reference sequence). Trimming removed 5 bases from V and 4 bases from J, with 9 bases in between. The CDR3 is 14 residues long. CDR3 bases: TGTGCCAGCAGCCGCGTCCTGGGGGCCAACGTCCTGACTTTC. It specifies CASSRVLGANVLTF.

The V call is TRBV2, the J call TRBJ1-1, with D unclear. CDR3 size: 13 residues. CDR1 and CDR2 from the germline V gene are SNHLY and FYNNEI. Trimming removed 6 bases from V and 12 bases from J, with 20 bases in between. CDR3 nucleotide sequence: TGTGCCAGCAGAACCTCCGAGAGCCTCATCTCTTTCTTT. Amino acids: CASRTSESLISFF.

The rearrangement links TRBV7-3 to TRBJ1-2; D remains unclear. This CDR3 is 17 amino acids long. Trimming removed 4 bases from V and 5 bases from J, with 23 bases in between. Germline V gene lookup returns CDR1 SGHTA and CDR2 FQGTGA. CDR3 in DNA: TGTGCCAGCAGCTCCACCGCTAGGGAGGCGCGGTATTATGGCTACACCTTC. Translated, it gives CASSSTAREARYYGYTF.

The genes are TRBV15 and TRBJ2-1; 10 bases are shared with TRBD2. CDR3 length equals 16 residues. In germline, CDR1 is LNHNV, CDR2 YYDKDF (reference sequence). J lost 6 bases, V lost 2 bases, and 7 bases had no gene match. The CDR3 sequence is CATSRLAGESLNEQFF. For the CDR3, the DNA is TGTGCCACCAGCAGACTAGCGGGGGAGTCCCTCAATGAGCAGTTCTTC.

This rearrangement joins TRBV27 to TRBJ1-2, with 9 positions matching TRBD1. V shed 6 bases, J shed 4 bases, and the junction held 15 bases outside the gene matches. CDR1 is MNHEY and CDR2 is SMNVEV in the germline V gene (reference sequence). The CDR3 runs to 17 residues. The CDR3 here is CASSFGQGRTVSYGYTF. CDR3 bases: TGTGCCAGCAGCTTCGGACAGGGGCGTACTGTATCCTATGGCTACACCTTC.

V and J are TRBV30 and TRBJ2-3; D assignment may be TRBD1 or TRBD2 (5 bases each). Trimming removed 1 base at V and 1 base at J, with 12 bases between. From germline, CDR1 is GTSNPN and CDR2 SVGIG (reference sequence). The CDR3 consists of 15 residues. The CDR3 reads CAWSGGVGGTDTQYF. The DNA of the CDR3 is TGTGCCTGGAGTGGAGGGGTCGGGGGCACAGATACGCAGTATTTT.

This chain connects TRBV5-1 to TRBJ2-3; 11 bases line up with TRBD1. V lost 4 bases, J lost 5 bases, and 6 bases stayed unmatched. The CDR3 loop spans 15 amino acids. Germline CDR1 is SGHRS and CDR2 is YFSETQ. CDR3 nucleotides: TGCGCCAGCAGCGGACCCGGGACAGGGGGAGATACGCAGTATTTT. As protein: CASSGPGTGGDTQYF. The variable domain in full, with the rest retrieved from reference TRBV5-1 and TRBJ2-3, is KAGVTQTPRYLIKTRGQQVTLSCSPISGHRSVSWYQQTPGQGLQFLFEYFSETQRNKGNFPGRFSGRQFSNSRSEMNVSTLELGDSALYLCASSGPGTGGDTQYFGPGTRLTVL.

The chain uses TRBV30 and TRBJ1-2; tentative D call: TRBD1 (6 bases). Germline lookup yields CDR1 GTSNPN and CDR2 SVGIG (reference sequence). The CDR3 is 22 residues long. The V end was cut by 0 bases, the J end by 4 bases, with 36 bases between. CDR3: CAWSVRGQGLVTQYWTLYGYTF. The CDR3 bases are TGTGCCTGGAGTGTACGGGGACAAGGGCTCGTGACCCAATACTGGACTCTCTATGGCTACACCTTC.